These T cell receptor beta chains were read from a single sample in a study of cytomegalovirus exposure and HLA in healthy donors. The repertoire was sequenced with immunoSEQ multiplex PCR; TCRdb's copy has only in-frame clones and lacks some. The sample holds 130,000 or so clones; about 70% are singletons and the top ten take 5.5% to 8%. Sequencing was carried out using PBMCs. The receptors were sampled from a male donor in good health and CMV-seronegative. CDR3s include the opening cysteine and the closing phenylalanine or tryptophan. A D gene is named only where the DNA matches it firmly. The size of a clone is reported for some rows only, either as once, few or many, or as a class for expanded clones.

size: -
D: TRBD2
V: TRBV5-4
J: TRBJ2-1
CDR3: CASRLAGEYNEQFF
DNA: TGTGCCAGCAGGTTAGCGGGGGAATACAATGAGCAGTTCTTC

size: -
D: -
V: TRBV5-4
J: TRBJ1-2
CDR3: CASSLGATANYGYTF
DNA: TGTGCCAGCAGCTTGGGGGCAACAGCTAACTATGGCTACACCTTC

size: -
D: -
V: TRBV10-3
J: TRBJ2-7
CDR3: CAISPGGEQYF
DNA: TGTGCCATCAGCCCTGGGGGCGAGCAGTACTTC

size: -
D: TRBD2
V: TRBV19
J: TRBJ2-3
CDR3: CASSITQTSADTQYF
DNA: TGTGCCAGTAGTATAACCCAGACTAGCGCAGATACGCAGTATTTT

size: -
D: -
V: TRBV2
J: TRBJ1-1
CDR3: CASTRTEAFF
DNA: TGTGCCAGCACCAGGACAGAAGCTTTCTTT

size: -
D: -
V: TRBV7-2
J: TRBJ1-3
CDR3: CASSLMEASGNTIYF
DNA: TGTGCCAGCAGCTTAATGGAGGCATCTGGAAACACCATATATTTT

size: few
D: -
V: TRBV11-2
J: TRBJ1-5
CDR3: CASSLTRGYSNQPQHF
DNA: TGTGCCAGCAGCCTAACCCGGGGGTACAGCAATCAGCCCCAGCATTTT

size: -
D: TRBD1
V: TRBV7-8
J: TRBJ2-3
CDR3: CASSDQQGTGTDTQYF
DNA: TGTGCCAGCAGCGACCAACAGGGGACAGGCACAGATACGCAGTATTTT

size: -
D: TRBD2
V: TRBV11-2
J: TRBJ2-2
CDR3: CASSLGLAANTGELFF
DNA: TGTGCCAGCAGCTTAGGCCTAGCGGCGAACACCGGGGAGCTGTTTTTT

size: few
D: TRBD1
V: TRBV18
J: TRBJ2-7
CDR3: CASSPTGSSYEQYF
DNA: TGTGCCAGCTCACCGACAGGGAGCTCCTACGAGCAGTACTTC

size: few
D: -
V: TRBV7-9
J: TRBJ1-1
CDR3: CASSSQGRTEAFF
DNA: TGTGCCAGCAGCTCACAGGGTCGGACTGAAGCTTTCTTT

size: -
D: TRBD1
V: TRBV7-2
J: TRBJ1-2
CDR3: CASSFTGTGGGNYGYTF
DNA: TGTGCCAGCAGCTTCACCGGGACAGGGGGCGGCAACTATGGCTACACCTTC

size: few
D: TRBD2
V: TRBV4-3
J: TRBJ2-1
CDR3: CASSQEPSGGYNEQFF
DNA: TGCGCCAGCAGCCAAGAACCTAGCGGGGGCTACAATGAGCAGTTCTTC

size: few
D: -
V: TRBV2
J: TRBJ1-2
CDR3: CASSAGYGYTF
DNA: TGTGCCAGCAGTGCCGGCTATGGCTACACCTTC

size: few
D: -
V: TRBV6-6
J: TRBJ2-2
CDR3: CASSYDWGGTGELFF
DNA: TGTGCCAGCAGTTACGATTGGGGAGGCACCGGGGAGCTGTTTTTT

size: -
D: TRBD2
V: TRBV9
J: TRBJ2-1
CDR3: CASSVGLAGGPRDNEQFF
DNA: TGTGCCAGCAGCGTAGGGCTAGCGGGAGGGCCAAGGGACAATGAGCAGTTCTTC

size: -
D: -
V: TRBV30
J: TRBJ2-5
CDR3: CAWSVGSGRETQYF
DNA: TGTGCCTGGAGTGTGGGTTCAGGGCGAGAGACCCAGTACTTC

size: -
D: TRBD2
V: TRBV7-6
J: TRBJ2-3
CDR3: CASSSSGGSRTDTQYF
DNA: TGTGCCAGCAGCTCAAGCGGGGGGTCACGCACAGATACGCAGTATTTT

size: -
D: TRBD1
V: TRBV6-5
J: TRBJ2-7
CDR3: CASGGTGLTYEQYF
DNA: TGTGCCAGCGGGGGGACAGGGCTAACCTACGAGCAGTACTTC

size: -
D: TRBD1
V: TRBV19
J: TRBJ1-1
CDR3: CATSDRALSEAFF
DNA: TGTGCCACATCGGACAGGGCGCTTTCTGAAGCTTTCTTT

size: -
D: -
V: TRBV5-6
J: TRBJ1-1
CDR3: CASSLGGRSYTEAFF
DNA: TGTGCCAGCAGCTTGGGAGGGAGATCTTACACTGAAGCTTTCTTT

size: -
D: TRBD2
V: TRBV19
J: TRBJ2-3
CDR3: CASTEAGGPDTQYF
DNA: TGTGCCAGTACGGAAGCGGGGGGGCCCGATACGCAGTATTTT

size: -
D: TRBD2
V: TRBV10-3
J: TRBJ2-4
CDR3: CAISDPGLAGDLAKNIQYF
DNA: TGTGCCATCAGTGATCCGGGACTAGCGGGGGATCTTGCCAAAAACATTCAGTACTTC

size: once
D: TRBD1
V: TRBV6-1
J: TRBJ2-1
CDR3: CASSGLWTGGGGEQFF
DNA: TGTGCCAGCAGTGGCCTCTGGACAGGGGGTGGGGGTGAGCAGTTCTTC

size: -
D: -
V: TRBV7-2
J: TRBJ2-7
CDR3: CASSAGDRPRYEQYF
DNA: TGTGCCAGCAGCGCGGGGGACAGGCCAAGGTACGAGCAGTACTTC

size: -
D: TRBD2
V: TRBV9
J: TRBJ2-7
CDR3: CASSVGTTTYEQYF
DNA: TGTGCCAGCAGCGTCGGGACTACCACCTACGAGCAGTACTTC

size: -
D: TRBD2
V: TRBV29-1
J: TRBJ2-1
CDR3: CSVEEGAAGGGYNEQFF
DNA: TGCAGCGTTGAAGAAGGGGCAGCGGGGGGCGGTTACAATGAGCAGTTCTTC

size: -
D: TRBD1
V: TRBV7-8
J: TRBJ2-7
CDR3: CASSDRDRTKYEQYF
DNA: TGTGCCAGCAGCGACCGGGACAGGACTAAATACGAGCAGTACTTC

size: -
D: TRBD1
V: TRBV9
J: TRBJ1-2
CDR3: CASSVADRGYGYTF
DNA: TGTGCCAGCAGCGTAGCCGACAGGGGCTATGGCTACACCTTC

size: -
D: -
V: TRBV7-9
J: TRBJ1-1
CDR3: CASRPPRDTDFMNTEAFF
DNA: TGTGCCAGCAGACCTCCCCGGGACACCGATTTCATGAACACTGAAGCTTTCTTT

size: -
D: -
V: TRBV2
J: TRBJ2-7
CDR3: CASSEADPRYSDSSYEQYF
DNA: TGTGCCAGCAGTGAAGCGGACCCTCGTTACAGCGACAGCTCCTACGAGCAGTACTTC

size: once
D: TRBD1
V: TRBV11-3
J: TRBJ2-7
CDR3: CASSAGTDSLKQYF
DNA: TGTGCCAGCAGCGCCGGGACAGATTCTCTAAAGCAGTACTTC

size: -
D: -
V: TRBV19
J: TRBJ1-1
CDR3: CASSFETRGTEAFF
DNA: TGTGCCAGTAGTTTTGAGACACGTGGCACTGAAGCTTTCTTT

size: -
D: TRBD1
V: TRBV7-6
J: TRBJ1-5
CDR3: CASSSTGGQRQPQHF
DNA: TGTGCCAGCAGCTCGACAGGGGGCCAGCGGCAGCCCCAGCATTTT

size: -
D: -
V: TRBV6-5
J: TRBJ1-2
CDR3: CASSTPSGADYGYTF
DNA: TGTGCCAGCAGTACCCCCTCAGGGGCAGACTATGGCTACACCTTC

size: -
D: TRBD1
V: TRBV7-2
J: TRBJ1-4
CDR3: CASSWGDRGREKLFF
DNA: TGTGCCAGCAGCTGGGGGGACAGGGGACGTGAAAAACTGTTTTTT

size: few
D: -
V: TRBV7-9
J: TRBJ1-3
CDR3: CASTESSGNTIYF
DNA: TGTGCCAGCACCGAGTCCTCTGGAAACACCATATATTTT

size: -
D: -
V: TRBV7-9
J: TRBJ1-1
CDR3: CASSLSEGNTEAFF
DNA: TGTGCCAGCAGCTTAAGCGAGGGGAACACTGAAGCTTTCTTT

size: few
D: -
V: TRBV28
J: TRBJ2-7
CDR3: CASSLPNLGYEQYF
DNA: TGTGCCAGCAGTCTCCCCAATCTAGGCTACGAGCAGTACTTC

size: -
D: TRBD1
V: TRBV10-3
J: TRBJ1-2
CDR3: CAISGQGITYGYTF
DNA: TGTGCCATCAGTGGACAGGGCATTACCTATGGCTACACCTTC

size: -
D: TRBD1
V: TRBV5-4
J: TRBJ2-5
CDR3: CASSLTGEEETQYF
DNA: TGTGCCAGCAGCTTGACAGGGGAAGAGGAGACCCAGTACTTC

size: few
D: -
V: TRBV19
J: TRBJ2-5
CDR3: CASSIGQGFQETQYF
DNA: TGTGCCAGTAGTATCGGGCAGGGGTTCCAAGAGACCCAGTACTTC

size: -
D: TRBD2
V: TRBV11-3
J: TRBJ2-5
CDR3: CASSLGLADEQYF
DNA: TGTGCCAGCAGCTTGGGACTAGCGGATGAGCAGTACTTC

size: -
D: TRBD1
V: TRBV4-3
J: TRBJ1-1
CDR3: CASSQDNIGTANTEAFF
DNA: TGCGCCAGCAGCCAAGATAATATCGGGACAGCGAACACTGAAGCTTTCTTT

size: -
D: -
V: TRBV19
J: TRBJ2-3
CDR3: CASSIGGAESSTDTQYF
DNA: TGTGCCAGTAGTATAGGAGGAGCGGAGTCTAGCACAGATACGCAGTATTTT

size: -
D: -
V: TRBV19
J: TRBJ2-2
CDR3: CASSIDRWRENTGELFF
DNA: TGTGCCAGTAGTATAGATCGCTGGAGGGAGAACACCGGGGAGCTGTTTTTT

size: -
D: -
V: TRBV6-6
J: TRBJ1-4
CDR3: CASRPTPGTGEKLFF
DNA: TGTGCCAGCAGACCCACCCCAGGGACTGGTGAAAAACTGTTTTTT

size: few
D: TRBD1
V: TRBV7-9
J: TRBJ1-1
CDR3: CASSDHPRGRILAEAFF
DNA: TGTGCCAGCAGCGATCATCCCAGGGGGCGCATCTTGGCTGAAGCTTTCTTT